Listed below are T cell receptor beta chains from one sample, sequenced in a study of T cell responses to AZD1222 COVID-19 vaccine. The assay was immunoSEQ multiplex PCR, and TCRdb's table has in-frame clones only and misses some. The sample records roughly 110,000 clones, roughly 90% being singletons. Sequencing used peripheral blood, obtained on day 0 of AZD1222 vaccination. These receptors were obtained from an adult in good health. Both conserved end residues are trimmed from each CDR3. Each record gives: CDR3 length, J gene, V gene, CDR3 protein.

13 TRBJ2-2 TRBV7-3 ASSLRRENTGELF
13 TRBJ2-7 TRBV9 ASSTGQGLTYEQY
12 TRBJ2-2 TRBV24-1 ATSDSLGTGELF
13 TRBJ2-2 TRBV10-3 AIRTGKANTGELF
11 TRBJ1-2 TRBV6-5 ASSYSGQGGYT
14 TRBJ2-1 TRBV28 ASSPTGGSSYNEQF
10 TRBJ2-5 TRBV6-5 ASSYGATTQY
12 TRBJ1-2 TRBV27 ASSRRTGIYGYT
15 TRBJ2-1 TRBV3-1/TRBV3-2 ASSVASPISFRNEQF
13 TRBJ2-3 TRBV5-4 ASSLGQGAGDTQY
13 TRBJ2-6 TRBV5-5 ASSPGGSGANVLT
15 TRBJ1-3 TRBV4-1 ASSQDPPDRGRNTIY
13 TRBJ1-6 TRBV28 ASSLGTPGRAPLH
12 TRBJ1-1 TRBV7-2 ASSSTGINTEAF
12 TRBJ1-1 TRBV18 ASSPTGLNTEAF
12 TRBJ1-5 TRBV7-9 ASSSRGEGQPQH
15 TRBJ1-5 TRBV18 ASSSRDRALSNQPQH
16 TRBJ1-2 TRBV5-1 ASSFFGTGFGANYGYT
13 TRBJ2-5 TRBV10-3 AISEWTSGKETQY
10 TRBJ2-7 TRBV19 ATRTSTYEQY
14 TRBJ1-6 TRBV10-2 ASSEWGSSYNSPLH
11 TRBJ1-2 TRBV25-1 ASSGGDSGGYT
11 TRBJ2-7 TRBV18 ASSRNRVLEQY
11 TRBJ1-1 TRBV11-2 ASSLFSSTEAF
13 TRBJ2-1 TRBV5-1 ASSWTSGDYNEQF
9 TRBJ1-1 TRBV2 ASKTRTEAF
10 TRBJ2-7 TRBV13 ASSPGSYEQY
11 TRBJ2-1 TRBV3-1/TRBV3-2 ASSQEDYNEQF
11 TRBJ2-7 TRBV2 ATASDSTYEQY